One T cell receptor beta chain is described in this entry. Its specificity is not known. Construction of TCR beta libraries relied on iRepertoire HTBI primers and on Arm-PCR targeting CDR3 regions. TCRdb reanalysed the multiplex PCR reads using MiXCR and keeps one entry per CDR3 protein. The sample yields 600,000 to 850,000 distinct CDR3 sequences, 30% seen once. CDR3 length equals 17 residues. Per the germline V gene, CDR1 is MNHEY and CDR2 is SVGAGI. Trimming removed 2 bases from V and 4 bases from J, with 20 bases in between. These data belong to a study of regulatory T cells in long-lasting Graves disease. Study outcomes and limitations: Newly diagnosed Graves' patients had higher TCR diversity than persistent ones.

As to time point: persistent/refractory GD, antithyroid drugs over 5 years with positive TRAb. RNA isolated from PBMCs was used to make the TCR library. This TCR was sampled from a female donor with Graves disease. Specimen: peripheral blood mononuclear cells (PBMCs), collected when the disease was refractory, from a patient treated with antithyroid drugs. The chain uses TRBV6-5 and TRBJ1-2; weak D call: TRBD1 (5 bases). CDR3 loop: CASSYASEGPIFYGYTF. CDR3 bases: TGTGCCAGCAGTTACGCTTCGGAGGGGCCGATATTCTATGGCTACACCTTC.